This TCR beta chain was identified during a study of OX40 agonist ivuxolimab in advanced cancers. Looking at the study overall: Partial responses were recorded for three patients, including one with hepatocellular carcinoma and two with cutaneous melanoma. Findings of the study overall: At doses 0.1 to 3.0 mg/kg, CD4+ and CD8+ clones expanded.

Comment on this clone: Its antigen remains unidentified.

The table came from immunoSEQ multiplex PCR; TCRdb's copy has only in-frame clones and leaves some out. The table includes about 70,000 clones, roughly 90% detected once. Germline V gene lookup returns CDR1 MNHEY and CDR2 SVGAGI. The CDR3 spans 15 residues. V dropped 8 bases and J dropped 1; count of bases not matched to a gene: 9. The V call is TRBV6-5, the J call TRBJ2-7; 9 bases line up with TRBD1. The specimen comprised CD4+ or CD8+ T cells sorted from blood, sampled in a trial of the OX40 agonist ivuxolimab. This TCR derives from an adult with an advanced solid tumor such as melanoma, head and neck, liver or kidney cancer. CDR3 in amino acids: CASSSLQGASYEQYF. The CDR3 DNA is TGTGCCAGCTCGTCGTTACAGGGGGCGTCCTACGAGCAGTACTTC.